The 24 T cell receptor beta chains below come from one sample, sequenced in a study of blood T cells in healthy people across ages. With a J-beta primer mix and a sample-barcoded 5' primer, a second PCR ran roughly 6 to 11 cycles. Using its own MiXCR run on the 5' RACE reads, TCRdb lists one record per CDR3 protein. The top ten clones hold 18% of a sample with over a million distinct CDR3 sequences, roughly 45% of them seen once. Material: blood. These receptors were obtained from a woman in her sixties or seventies in good health.

The V and J genes are TRBV2 and TRBJ2-3; 11 bases match TRBD2. The CDR3 sequence is 21 residues long. The V segment lost 6 bases and the J segment 1 base; nucleotides outside the gene matches: 21. Germline V gene lookup returns CDR1 SNHLY and CDR2 FYNNEI. The CDR3 nucleotides read TGTGCCAGCAGCCGGGAGTTTTATAGCGGGAGGGCCGGGGGTGGCACAGATACGCAGTATTTT. Encoded protein: CASSREFYSGRAGGGTDTQYF.

The V gene is TRBV28, the J gene TRBJ2-7; D remains ambiguous. The CDR3 has 13 residues. Trimming took off 6 bases at V and 4 bases at J, with 13 bases between the two ends. Germline CDR1 MDHEN, CDR2 SYDVKM. The CDR3: CASSPPRVYEQYF. CDR3 coding DNA: TGTGCCAGCAGCCCCCCACGGGTTTACGAGCAGTACTTC. The complete variable domain, with remaining parts taken from reference TRBV28 and TRBJ2-7, reads DVKVTQSSRYLVKRTGEKVFLECVQDMDHENMFWYRQDPGLGLRLIYFSYDVKMKEKGDIPEGYSVSREKKERFSLILESASTNQTSMYLCASSPPRVYEQYFGPGTRLTVT.

This clonotype was seen more than once but under ten times. The gene calls are TRBV10-3 and TRBJ2-5; no definite D call. Trimming shortened V by 1 base and J by 3 bases, and 6 bases separated the two germline ends. The CDR3 is 13 amino acids. The germline CDR1 and CDR2 sequences are ENHRY and SYGVKD. The CDR3 DNA reads TGTGCCATCAGTGAGTGGCAAGAAGAGACCCAGTACTTC. Encoded protein: CAISEWQEETQYF.

CDR3 sequence reads: CASSDAGPANYGYTF. CDR3 in DNA: TGTGCCAGCAGTGACGCCGGACCAGCTAACTATGGCTACACCTTC. The chain is built from TRBV25-1 and TRBJ1-2; unclear D gene. The CDR3 extends over 15 amino acids. CDR1 MGHDK and CDR2 SYGVNS come from the germline V gene. Trimming took off 3 bases at V and 0 bases at J, with 11 bases between the two ends.

The genes are TRBV10-3 and TRBJ1-1; D gene uncertain. Looked up from germline, CDR1 is ENHRY and CDR2 is SYGVKD. This CDR3 is 14 amino acids long. V was cut by 4 bases and J by 3 bases, with 12 bases left in between. The CDR3 bases are TGTGCCATCAGTGCCGGGGTTTCGGACACTGAAGCTTTCTTT. Its translation is CAISAGVSDTEAFF.

Only a few counts were recorded for this clonotype. The chain carries TRBV24-1 and TRBJ2-7, with D possibly TRBD1 on 6 matching bases. V shed 7 bases and J shed 5 bases, with 8 bases lying between them. This CDR3 has 11 residues. Germline values: CDR1 KGHDR, CDR2 SFDVKD. CDR3 in amino acids: CATRYRDEQYF. CDR3 coding DNA: TGTGCCACCAGGTACAGGGACGAGCAGTACTTC.

This clonotype has ten or more counts. The CDR3 reads CSVEAGRSYEQYF. CDR3 in DNA: TGCAGCGTTGAGGCAGGGCGCTCCTACGAGCAGTACTTC. V usage is TRBV29-1 and J usage is TRBJ2-7, with D maybe TRBD1 (5 bases). This CDR3 comprises 13 residues. CDR1 is SQVTM, CDR2 ANQGSEA, per germline. Trimming stripped 3 bases from V and 0 bases from J, with 9 bases between.

The V gene is TRBV13, the J gene TRBJ2-7, with 11 nucleotides matching TRBD2. Germline V CDR1 and CDR2: PRHDT, FYEKMQ (reference sequence). CDR3 length equals 16 residues. The V and J ends lost 4 bases and 7 bases, in that order; junction bases with no gene match: 12. The CDR3, as DNA: TGTGCCAGCAGCTCCATGCGAGGTAGCGGGAGGGATGAGCAGTACTTC. Its translation is CASSSMRGSGRDEQYF.

The table lists this clonotype with a few counts. The chain uses TRBV20-1 and TRBJ2-7, with 7 positions matching TRBD2. Per germline, CDR1 DFQATT and CDR2 SNEGSKA (reference sequence). The CDR3 has 14 amino acids. J gave up 0 bases and V 3 bases, and 5 bases lay outside the gene matches. The CDR3 region has the DNA TGCAGTGCTAGGGGGGGAGGGAGCTCCTACGAGCAGTACTTC. This gives the protein CSARGGGSSYEQYF.

This clonotype was counted a few times. The chain employs TRBV29-1 and TRBJ1-4; the D gene is possibly TRBD1 (5 bases). The CDR3 consists of 16 residues. V was pared by 4 bases and J by 8 bases, with 23 bases between. Germline V gene lookup returns CDR1 SQVTM and CDR2 ANQGSEA. CDR3: CSVGGRDRDRWEKLFF. CDR3 DNA sequence: TGCAGCGTTGGAGGGAGGGACCGGGACCGATGGGAAAAACTGTTTTTT.

The CDR3 nucleotides are TGCAGCGTTGGGACCGGACAGAATCATCAGCCCCAGCATTTT. Protein sequence: CSVGTGQNHQPQHF. The chain uses TRBV29-1 and TRBJ1-5; TRBD1 is a possible D gene (6 bases). Trimming took off 4 bases at V and 5 bases at J, with 15 bases between the two ends. Germline CDR1 is SQVTM and CDR2 is ANQGSEA. The CDR3 length is 14 residues. Full variable domain (outside the CDR3, taken from reference TRBV29-1 and TRBJ1-5): SAVISQKPSRDICQRGTSLTIQCQVDSQVTMMFWYRQQPGQSLTLIATANQGSEATYESGFVIDKFPISRPNLTFSTLTVSNMSPEDSSIYLCSVGTGQNHQPQHFGDGTRLSIL.

The chain is built from TRBV7-9 and TRBJ1-5; D not resolved. The CDR3 has 13 residues. Trimming left V 2 bases short and J 5 bases short, with 7 bases between. The germline V gene has CDR1 SEHNR and CDR2 FQNEAQ (reference sequence). The CDR3 DNA is TGTGCCAGCAGCTTAAACGGGGATCAGCCCCAGCATTTT. It yields the protein CASSLNGDQPQHF.

This clonotype was picked up a small number of times. The chain is built from TRBV27 and TRBJ2-7; the D gene is possibly TRBD2 (5 bases). Germline CDR1 is MNHEY and CDR2 is SMNVEV (reference sequence). CDR3 size: 17 residues. Trimming removed 5 bases at V and 3 bases at J, with 23 bases between. This CDR3 is CASSPGRRRNGLYEQYF. The CDR3 bases are TGTGCCAGCAGTCCCGGGCGTCGGCGGAACGGACTCTACGAGCAGTACTTC.

V and J are TRBV10-3 and TRBJ1-4; a weak D match, TRBD1 (6 bases). The CDR3 runs to 12 residues. CDR1 ENHRY and CDR2 SYGVKD come from the germline V gene. Trimming removed 6 bases from V and 6 bases from J, with 8 bases in between. CDR3 loop: CAISRGYEKLFF. The DNA of the CDR3 is TGTGCCATCAGCAGGGGTTATGAAAAACTGTTTTTT.

The CDR3 DNA is TGTGCCAGCAGCTTAGACAACACCCCCATCGACAGATCCTACAATGAAAAACTGTTTTTT. Its translation: CASSLDNTPIDRSYNEKLFF. This chain uses TRBV11-2 with TRBJ1-4; possible D gene TRBD1, 5 bases. This CDR3 is built from 20 residues. V was shortened by 0 bases and J by 5 bases, with 25 bases between the two germline ends. The V gene's germline CDR1 is SGHAT and CDR2 FQNNGV.

The chain joins TRBV27 to TRBJ2-1; 9 nucleotides agree with TRBD2. The CDR3 loop spans 19 amino acids. Losses at the gene ends were 0 bases for V and 3 bases for J; bases not matched to a gene: 12. Germline CDR1 MNHEY, CDR2 SMNVEV (reference sequence). DNA of the CDR3: TGTGCCAGCAGTTTATCGAGATCGAGACTAGCGGTATACTACAATGAGCAGTTCTTC. Translation: CASSLSRSRLAVYYNEQFF.

The chain couples TRBV12-3 or TRBV12-4 to TRBJ2-7; 7 bases map to TRBD2. V gave up 6 bases and J gave up 3 bases; unmatched junction bases: 5. The CDR3 consists of 13 residues. CDR3 loop: CASRASGGYEQYF. The CDR3 coding sequence is TGTGCCAGCAGGGCCTCGGGAGGCTACGAGCAGTACTTC.

The chain carries TRBV2 and TRBJ2-5, with TRBD2 identical over 15 bases. The CDR3 spans 14 residues. The V and J ends lost 9 bases and 11 bases, in that order; junction bases with no gene match: 10. Looked up from germline, CDR1 is SNHLY and CDR2 is FYNNEI. CDR3 bases: TGTGCCAGACAGGGACTAGCGGGGGGAGATGAGCAGTACTTC. Its protein product is CARQGLAGGDEQYF.

This rearrangement joins TRBV2 to TRBJ2-2; TRBD1 or TRBD2 may be the D gene (5 bases each). V lost 7 bases, J lost 2 bases, and 17 bases lay in between. CDR1 SNHLY and CDR2 FYNNEI come from the germline V gene. This CDR3 has 16 residues. In DNA form, the CDR3 reads TGTGCCAGCAAGTCTTCCGGGACCCTTAACACCGGGGAGCTGTTTTTT. Residues: CASKSSGTLNTGELFF.

Comments on this clonotype: An end of the junction does not agree with germline; a read error may underlie this. In DNA, the CDR3 is TGTGCCAGTAGCAAAGCCCTACAGGGGTTCGGCTTGTATAAAGAGCCCCAGTACTTC. It yields the protein CASSKALQGFGLYKEPQYF. The rearrangement uses TRBV19 and TRBJ2-5; 7 bases line up with TRBD1. This CDR3 is built from 19 residues. The V gene's germline CDR1 is LNHDA and CDR2 SQIVND (reference sequence).

This clonotype came up a few times. The chain carries TRBV28 and TRBJ2-7; TRBD1 agrees at 8 bases. With V trimmed by 8 bases and J by 2 bases, 8 bases remained unmatched. Germline V gene sequence: CDR1 MDHEN, CDR2 SYDVKM. This CDR3 spans 14 amino acids. CDR3 sequence reads: CASGPGQGPYEQYF. DNA for the CDR3: TGTGCCAGCGGCCCCGGACAGGGCCCCTACGAGCAGTACTTC.

This clonotype was counted only a few times. CDR3 nucleotide sequence: TGTGCCAGCAGTTCGGGACAGACTAATTCACCCCTCCACTTT. It codes for CASSSGQTNSPLHF. V is TRBV27 and J is TRBJ1-6; TRBD1 agrees at 7 bases. The CDR3 totals 14 residues. The germline gives CDR1 MNHEY, CDR2 SMNVEV (reference sequence). V was clipped by 4 bases and J by 6 bases; unmatched bases: 3.

The V call is TRBV20-1, the J call TRBJ2-1; D is ambiguous. The CDR3 spans 15 residues. The ends were cut back, 2 bases at V and 7 bases at J, with 18 bases in the middle. CDR1 is DFQATT, CDR2 SNEGSKA, per germline (reference sequence). The CDR3 nucleotides read TGCAGTGCTAGAACTCCCGGCGCCGGTTGGAATGAGCAGTTCTTC. As protein: CSARTPGAGWNEQFF.

This clonotype was seen a few times. The chain employs TRBV5-1 and TRBJ2-7; 8 bases fit TRBD1. CDR1 is SGHRS, CDR2 YFSETQ, per germline. Unmatched junction bases numbered 20, after V lost 0 bases and J lost 0 bases. The CDR3 has 21 amino acids. The CDR3 is CASSLGLPGTGLTSGSYEQYF. The CDR3 nucleotides read TGCGCCAGCAGCTTGGGTCTTCCTGGGACAGGTCTTACCTCGGGCTCCTACGAGCAGTACTTC.